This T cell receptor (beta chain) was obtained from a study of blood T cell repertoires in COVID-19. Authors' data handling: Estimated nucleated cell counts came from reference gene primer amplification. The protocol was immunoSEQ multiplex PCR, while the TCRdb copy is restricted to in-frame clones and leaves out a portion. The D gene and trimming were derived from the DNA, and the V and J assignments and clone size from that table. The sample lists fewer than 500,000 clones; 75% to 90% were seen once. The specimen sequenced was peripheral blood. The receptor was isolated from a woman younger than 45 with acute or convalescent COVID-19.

The CDR3 reads CASSPLRVGETQYF. The CDR3 bases are TGTGCCAGCAGTCCTCTCCGGGTTGGAGAGACCCAGTACTTC. The gene calls are TRBV6-5 and TRBJ2-5; no reliable D call. The CDR3 runs to 14 residues. V lost 5 bases to trimming and J lost 4 bases, with 14 bases between them. CDR1 and CDR2 from the germline V gene are MNHEY and SVGAGI.